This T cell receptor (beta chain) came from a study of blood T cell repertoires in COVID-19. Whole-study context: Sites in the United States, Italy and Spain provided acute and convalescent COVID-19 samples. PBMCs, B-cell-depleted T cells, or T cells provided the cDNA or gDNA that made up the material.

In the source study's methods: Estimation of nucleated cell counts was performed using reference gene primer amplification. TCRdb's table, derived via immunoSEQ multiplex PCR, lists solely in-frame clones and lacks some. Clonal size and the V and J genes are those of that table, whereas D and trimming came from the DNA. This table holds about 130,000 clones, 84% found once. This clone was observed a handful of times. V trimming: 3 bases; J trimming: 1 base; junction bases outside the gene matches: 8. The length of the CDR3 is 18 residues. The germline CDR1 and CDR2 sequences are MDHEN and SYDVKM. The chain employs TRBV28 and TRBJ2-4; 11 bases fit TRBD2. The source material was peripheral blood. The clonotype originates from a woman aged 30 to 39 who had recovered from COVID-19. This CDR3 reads CASSFTSGSGFAKNIQYF. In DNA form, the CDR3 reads TGTGCCAGCAGTTTTACTAGCGGGAGTGGATTTGCCAAAAACATTCAGTACTTC.